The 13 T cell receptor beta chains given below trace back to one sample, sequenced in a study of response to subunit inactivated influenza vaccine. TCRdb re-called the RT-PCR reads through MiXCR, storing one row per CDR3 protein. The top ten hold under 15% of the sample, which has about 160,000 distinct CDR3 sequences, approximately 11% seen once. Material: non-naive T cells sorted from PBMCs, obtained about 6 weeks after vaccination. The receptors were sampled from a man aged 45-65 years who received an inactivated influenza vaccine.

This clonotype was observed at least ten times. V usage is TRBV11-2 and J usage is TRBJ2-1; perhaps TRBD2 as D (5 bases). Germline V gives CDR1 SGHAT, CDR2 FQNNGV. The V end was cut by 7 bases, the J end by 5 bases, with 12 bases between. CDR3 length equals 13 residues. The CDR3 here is CASIHGMDNEQFF. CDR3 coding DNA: TGTGCCAGCATCCACGGGATGGACAATGAGCAGTTCTTC.

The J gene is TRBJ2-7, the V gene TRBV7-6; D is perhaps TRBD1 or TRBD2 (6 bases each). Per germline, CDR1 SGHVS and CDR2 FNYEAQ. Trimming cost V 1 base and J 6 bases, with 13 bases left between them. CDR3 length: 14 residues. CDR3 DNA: TGTGCCAGCAGCTTAGGAGGGGGGACGGTCGAGCAGTACTTC. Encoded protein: CASSLGGGTVEQYF.

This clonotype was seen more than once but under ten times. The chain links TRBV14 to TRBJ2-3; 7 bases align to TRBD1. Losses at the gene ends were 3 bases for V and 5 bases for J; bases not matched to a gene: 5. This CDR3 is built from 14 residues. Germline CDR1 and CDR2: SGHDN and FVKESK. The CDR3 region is CASSQDRQLDTQYF. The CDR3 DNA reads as TGTGCCAGCAGCCAGGACAGGCAGCTAGATACGCAGTATTTT.

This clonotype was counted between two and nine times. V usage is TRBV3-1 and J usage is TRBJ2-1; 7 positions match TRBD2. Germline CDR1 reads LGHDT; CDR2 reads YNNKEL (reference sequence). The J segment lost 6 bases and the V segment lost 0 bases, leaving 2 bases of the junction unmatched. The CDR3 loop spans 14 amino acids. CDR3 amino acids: CASSQEVAGNEQFF. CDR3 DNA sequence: TGTGCCAGCAGCCAAGAAGTAGCGGGCAATGAGCAGTTCTTC.

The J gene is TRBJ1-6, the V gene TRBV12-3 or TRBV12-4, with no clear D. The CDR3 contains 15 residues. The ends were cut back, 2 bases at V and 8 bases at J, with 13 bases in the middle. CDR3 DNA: TGTGCCAGCAGTTTATGGCTAGGGCCGGATTCACCCCTCCACTTT. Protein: CASSLWLGPDSPLHF.

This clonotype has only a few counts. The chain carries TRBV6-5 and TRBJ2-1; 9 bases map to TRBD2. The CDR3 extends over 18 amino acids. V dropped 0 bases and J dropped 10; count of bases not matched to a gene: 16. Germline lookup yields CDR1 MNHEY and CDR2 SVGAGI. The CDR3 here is CASSYSRRGVRLAAEQFF. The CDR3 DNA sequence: TGTGCCAGCAGTTACTCCAGGCGTGGGGTGCGACTAGCGGCCGAGCAGTTCTTC.

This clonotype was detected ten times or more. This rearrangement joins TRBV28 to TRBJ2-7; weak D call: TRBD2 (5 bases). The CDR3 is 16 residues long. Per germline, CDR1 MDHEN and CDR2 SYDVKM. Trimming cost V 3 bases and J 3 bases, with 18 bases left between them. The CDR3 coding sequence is TGTGCCAGCAGTTTCGCCTCCAGCGGTGTGATCTACGAGCAGTACTTC. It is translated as CASSFASSGVIYEQYF.

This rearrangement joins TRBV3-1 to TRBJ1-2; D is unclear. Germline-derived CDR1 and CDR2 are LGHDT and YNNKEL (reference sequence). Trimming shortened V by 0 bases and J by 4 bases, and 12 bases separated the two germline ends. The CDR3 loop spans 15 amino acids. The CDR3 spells CASSQELVRTYGYTF. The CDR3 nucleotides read TGTGCCAGCAGCCAAGAATTAGTACGGACCTATGGCTACACCTTC. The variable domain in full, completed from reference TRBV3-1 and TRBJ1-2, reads DTAVSQTPKYLVTQMGNDKSIKCEQNLGHDTMYWYKQDSKKFLKIMFSYNNKELIINETVPNRFSPKSPDKAHLNLHINSLELGDSAVYFCASSQELVRTYGYTFGSGTRLTVV.

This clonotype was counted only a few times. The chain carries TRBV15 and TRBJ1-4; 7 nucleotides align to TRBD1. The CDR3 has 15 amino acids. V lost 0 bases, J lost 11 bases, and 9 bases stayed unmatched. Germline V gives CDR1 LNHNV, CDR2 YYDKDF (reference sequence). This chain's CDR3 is CATSRDRNRGRKLFF. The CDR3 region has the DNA TGTGCCACCAGCAGAGATCGCAACAGGGGACGTAAACTGTTTTTT.

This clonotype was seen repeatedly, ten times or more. This CDR3 is CASSEPRDGRGHTEAFF. The CDR3 region has the DNA TGCGCCAGCAGTGAGCCCCGGGATGGCAGGGGGCATACTGAAGCTTTCTTT. The chain recombines TRBV10-2 with TRBJ1-1; 8 bases agree with TRBD1. The CDR3 has 17 residues. Germline CDR1 WSHSY, CDR2 SAAADI. V shed 2 bases, J shed 5 bases, and the junction held 13 bases outside the gene matches.

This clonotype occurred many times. The CDR3 is CASSQPGGQETQYF. CDR3 DNA sequence: TGTGCCAGCAGTCAACCGGGGGGTCAAGAGACCCAGTACTTC. The chain links TRBV6-5 to TRBJ2-5; TRBD2 matches at 7 bases. Germline loops: CDR1 MNHEY, CDR2 SVGAGI. With 5 bases clipped from V and 2 bases from J, the junction kept 5 bases outside the gene matches. CDR3 length equals 14 residues.

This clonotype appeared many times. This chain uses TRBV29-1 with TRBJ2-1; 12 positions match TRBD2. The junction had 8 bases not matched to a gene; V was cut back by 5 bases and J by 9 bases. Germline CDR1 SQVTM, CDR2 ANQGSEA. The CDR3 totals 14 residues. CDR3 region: CSVSTSGSLGEQFF. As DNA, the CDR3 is TGCAGCGTTTCGACTAGCGGGAGTTTGGGTGAGCAGTTCTTC.

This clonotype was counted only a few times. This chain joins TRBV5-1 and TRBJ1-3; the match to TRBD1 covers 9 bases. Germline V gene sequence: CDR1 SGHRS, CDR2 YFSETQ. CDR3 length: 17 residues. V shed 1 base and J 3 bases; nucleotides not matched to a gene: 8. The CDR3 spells CASSLSTGGSGGNTIYF. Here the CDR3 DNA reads TGCGCCAGCAGCTTGAGCACAGGGGGCTCCGGTGGAAACACCATATATTTT.